This TCR beta chain is drawn from a study of neoadjuvant anti-PD-1 for oral cavity cancer. V was trimmed by 2 bases and J by 3 bases, leaving 12 bases between them. CDR3 length: 14 amino acids. The V gene's germline CDR1 is SGHNT and CDR2 YYREEE (reference sequence). Blood libraries mostly used approximately 0.5 ug genomic DNA, six replicates each. TCRdb's copy holds only in-frame clones and misses some; the assay was immunoSEQ multiplex PCR. This sample has roughly 8,800 clones, with 60% to 65% found just once. Time point noted: after neoadjuvant nivolumab, at surgical resection. Analysis of PBMCs was direct, with no culture step.

Sample: PBMCs, taken after nivolumab (anti-PD-1) treatment. This receptor was identified in a person aged 40 to 85 with oral cavity squamous cell carcinoma. The J gene is TRBJ2-7, the V gene TRBV5-4; weak D call: TRBD2 (6 bases). CDR3 sequence: CASSFARDFYEQYF. The CDR3 coding sequence is TGTGCCAGCAGCTTTGCCCGGGACTTCTACGAGCAGTACTTC. The variable domain in full, with the rest retrieved from reference TRBV5-4 and TRBJ2-7, is ETGVTQSPTHLIKTRGQQVTLRCSSQSGHNTVSWYQQALGQGPQFIFQYYREEENGRGNFPPRFSGLQFPNYSSELNVNALELDDSALYLCASSFARDFYEQYFGPGTRLTVT.